These 3 T cell receptor beta chains originate from one sample sequenced in a study of blood T cell repertoires in COVID-19. Produced via immunoSEQ multiplex PCR; TCRdb's table is partial and in-frame only. The sample lists around 200,000 clones, 81% seen once, with about 10% in the top ten. Sequencing input: PBMCs or T cells enriched from blood (not recorded which). The source of these receptors is a man in his forties who had recovered from COVID-19.

This sequence joins TRBV30 and TRBJ1-3, with 7 bases matching TRBD1. Germline V gives CDR1 GTSNPN, CDR2 SVGIG (reference sequence). The CDR3 consists of 14 residues. The ends lost 1 base at V and 2 bases at J; junction bases unmatched: 2. For the CDR3, the DNA is TGTGCCTGGAGTGCGACAGGGACTGGAAACACCATATATTTT. This encodes CAWSATGTGNTIYF.

This chain joins TRBV5-1 and TRBJ2-2; the D is unclear. Germline V gives CDR1 SGHRS, CDR2 YFSETQ. The CDR3 contains 15 residues. The V and J ends lost 2 bases and 0 bases respectively, with 8 bases between them. CDR3: CASSFSGTNTGELFF. The CDR3 DNA is TGCGCCAGCAGCTTCAGTGGTACGAACACCGGGGAGCTGTTTTTT.

The chain joins TRBV7-8 to TRBJ1-2, with D perhaps matching TRBD1 (6 bases). Germline V gene sequence: CDR1 SGHVS, CDR2 FQNEAQ. This CDR3 region has 15 residues. V was trimmed by 5 bases and J by 4 bases, leaving 17 bases between them. In DNA, the CDR3 is TGTGCCAGCAGCCCCGGGGGGGGCCCTCCCTATGGCTACACCTTC. Translated: CASSPGGGPPYGYTF.